The clone carrying this T cell receptor (beta chain) was found many times. Its antigen is currently unknown. CDR1 and CDR2 from the germline V gene are SGHAT and FQDESV (reference sequence). The V gene lost 4 bases and the J gene lost 4 bases, with 14 bases spanning the gap. The CDR3 spans 15 residues. Three rounds of nested PCR, following a modified ARM-PCR protocol, produced the TCRbeta library. TCRdb redid the calling of the multiplex PCR reads with MiXCR, one entry per CDR3 protein. This sample has 200,000 to 250,000 distinct CDR3 sequences, with 60% to 75% found just once. The sample belongs to a study of tumor and adjacent non-tumor tissue in lung cancer. General observations from the study: TCR diversity was significantly greater in tumor than normal lung tissue. Higher tumor TCR diversity was associated with shorter survival.

The template was RNA from unsorted bulk tissue. The V and J genes are TRBV11-1 and TRBJ1-3; TRBD1 might be the D (6 bases). The sequenced sample was lung tumor tissue. The origin of this receptor is a man between 60 and 75 years old with non-small cell lung cancer. The CDR3, as DNA: TGTGCCAGCAGCTCGAGAGAGGGACAAGGAAACACCATATATTTT. Protein sequence: CASSSREGQGNTIYF.